The subject of this entry is one TCR beta chain. The data stem from a study of patients and donors after allogeneic stem cell transplantation. MiXCR, applied by TCRdb to the RT-PCR reads, yields one record per CDR3 protein. Counted here are 920,000 or so distinct CDR3 sequences, 18% occurring once; the ten biggest clones make up approximately 5.9%. The source is a human donor who was either an allogeneic HSCT recipient or a stem cell or donor lymphocyte infusion donor (not recorded which). It is not recorded whose cells these are; they may come from a transplant donor. Specimen: blood, either unsorted or a sorted T cell fraction (not recorded which).

The CDR3 DNA reads TGTGCCAGCAGTTTAATATCTGGCTCAGGGGGAAACACTGAAGCTTTCTTT. Translating gives CASSLISGSGGNTEAFF. V usage is TRBV12-3 or TRBV12-4 and J usage is TRBJ1-1; 7 bases line up with TRBD1. This CDR3 region has 17 residues. The V gene end was trimmed by 2 bases and the J gene end by 2 bases; junction bases not matched to a gene: 11.